This T cell receptor beta chain stems from a study of shared clonotypes between healthy human individuals. CDR3 size: 14 residues. Germline V gene lookup returns CDR1 ENHRY and CDR2 SYGVKD. V shed 9 bases, J shed 6 bases, and the junction held 10 bases outside the gene matches. There were only Caucasian adults among the donors, and all lived in Nashville, Tennessee. The protocol was immunoSEQ multiplex PCR, while the TCRdb copy is restricted to in-frame clones and leaves out a portion. Of 2 million or so clones in the sample, 95% are singletons; the top ten hold 0.1% to 0.15%. The sequenced material came from naive CD4+ T cells sorted from blood. Subset denoted: CD45RA+ positively selected. The sequence derives from a man aged 18-30 years in good health. This chain joins TRBV10-3 and TRBJ2-1; 8 bases are a match to TRBD1. The CDR3 region is CAIEDRGWGNEQFF. CDR3 coding DNA: TGTGCCATTGAAGACAGGGGATGGGGCAATGAGCAGTTCTTC.